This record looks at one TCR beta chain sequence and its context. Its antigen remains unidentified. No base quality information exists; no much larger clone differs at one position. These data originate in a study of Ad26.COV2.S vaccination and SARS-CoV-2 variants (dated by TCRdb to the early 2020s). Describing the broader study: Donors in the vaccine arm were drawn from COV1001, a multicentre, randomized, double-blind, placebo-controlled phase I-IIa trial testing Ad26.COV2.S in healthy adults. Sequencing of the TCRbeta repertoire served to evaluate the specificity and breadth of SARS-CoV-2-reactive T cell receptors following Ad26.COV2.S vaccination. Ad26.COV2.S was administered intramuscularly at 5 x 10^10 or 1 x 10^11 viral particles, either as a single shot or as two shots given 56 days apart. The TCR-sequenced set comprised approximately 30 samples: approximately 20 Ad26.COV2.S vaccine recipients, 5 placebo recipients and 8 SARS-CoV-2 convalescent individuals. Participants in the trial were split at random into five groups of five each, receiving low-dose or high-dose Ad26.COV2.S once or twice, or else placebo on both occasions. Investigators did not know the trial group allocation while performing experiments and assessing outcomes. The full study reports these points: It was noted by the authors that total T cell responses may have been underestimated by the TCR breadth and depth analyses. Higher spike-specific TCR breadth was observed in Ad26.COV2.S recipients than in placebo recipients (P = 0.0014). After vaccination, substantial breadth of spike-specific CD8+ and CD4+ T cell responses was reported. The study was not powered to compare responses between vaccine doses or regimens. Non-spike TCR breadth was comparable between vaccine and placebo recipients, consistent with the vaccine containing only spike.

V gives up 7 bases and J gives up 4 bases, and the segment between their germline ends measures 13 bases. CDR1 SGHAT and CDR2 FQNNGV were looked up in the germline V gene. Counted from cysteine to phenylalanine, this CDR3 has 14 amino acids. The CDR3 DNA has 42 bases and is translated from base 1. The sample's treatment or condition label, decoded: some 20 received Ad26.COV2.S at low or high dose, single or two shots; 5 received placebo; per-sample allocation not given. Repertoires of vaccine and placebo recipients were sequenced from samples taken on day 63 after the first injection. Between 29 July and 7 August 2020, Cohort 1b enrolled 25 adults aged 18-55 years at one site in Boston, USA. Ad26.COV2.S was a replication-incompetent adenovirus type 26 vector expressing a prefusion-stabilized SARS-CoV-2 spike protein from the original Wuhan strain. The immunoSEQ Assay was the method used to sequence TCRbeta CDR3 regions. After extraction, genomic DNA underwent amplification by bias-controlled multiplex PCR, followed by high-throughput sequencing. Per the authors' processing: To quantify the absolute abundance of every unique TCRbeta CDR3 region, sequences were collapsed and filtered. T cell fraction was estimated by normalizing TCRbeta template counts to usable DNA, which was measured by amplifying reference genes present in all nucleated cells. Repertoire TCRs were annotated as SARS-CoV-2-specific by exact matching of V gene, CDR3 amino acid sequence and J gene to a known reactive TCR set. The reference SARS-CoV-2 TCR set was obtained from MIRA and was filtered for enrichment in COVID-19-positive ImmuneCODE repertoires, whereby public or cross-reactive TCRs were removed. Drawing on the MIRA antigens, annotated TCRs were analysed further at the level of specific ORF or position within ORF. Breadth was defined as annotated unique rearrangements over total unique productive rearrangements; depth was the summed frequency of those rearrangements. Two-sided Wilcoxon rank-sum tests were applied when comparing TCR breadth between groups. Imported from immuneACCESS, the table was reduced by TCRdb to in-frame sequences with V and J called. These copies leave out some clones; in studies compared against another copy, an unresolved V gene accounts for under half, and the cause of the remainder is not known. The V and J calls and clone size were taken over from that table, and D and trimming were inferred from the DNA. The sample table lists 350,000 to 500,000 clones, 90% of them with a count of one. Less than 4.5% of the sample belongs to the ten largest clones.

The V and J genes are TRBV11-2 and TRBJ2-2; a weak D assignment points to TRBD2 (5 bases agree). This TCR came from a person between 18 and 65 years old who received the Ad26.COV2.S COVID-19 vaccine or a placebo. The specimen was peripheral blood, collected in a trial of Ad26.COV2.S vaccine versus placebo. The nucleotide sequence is TGTGCCAGCATCCTCAGCGGAGGCACCGGGGAGCTGTTTTTT. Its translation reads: CASILSGGTGELFF.